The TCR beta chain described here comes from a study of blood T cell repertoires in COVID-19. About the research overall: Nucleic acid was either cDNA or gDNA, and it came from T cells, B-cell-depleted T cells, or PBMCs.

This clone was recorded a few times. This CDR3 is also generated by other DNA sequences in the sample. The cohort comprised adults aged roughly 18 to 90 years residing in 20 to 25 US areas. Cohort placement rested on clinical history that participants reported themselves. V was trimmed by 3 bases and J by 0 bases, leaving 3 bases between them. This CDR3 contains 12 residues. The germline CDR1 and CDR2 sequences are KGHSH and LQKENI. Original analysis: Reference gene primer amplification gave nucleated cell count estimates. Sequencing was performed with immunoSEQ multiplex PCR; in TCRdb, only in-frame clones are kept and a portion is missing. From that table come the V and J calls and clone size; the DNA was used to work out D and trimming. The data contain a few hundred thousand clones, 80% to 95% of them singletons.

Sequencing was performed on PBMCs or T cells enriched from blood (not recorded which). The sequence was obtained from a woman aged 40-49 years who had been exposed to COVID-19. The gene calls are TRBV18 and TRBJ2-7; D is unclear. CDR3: CASSPSSYEQYF. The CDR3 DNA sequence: TGTGCCAGCTCACCTAGCTCCTACGAGCAGTACTTC.